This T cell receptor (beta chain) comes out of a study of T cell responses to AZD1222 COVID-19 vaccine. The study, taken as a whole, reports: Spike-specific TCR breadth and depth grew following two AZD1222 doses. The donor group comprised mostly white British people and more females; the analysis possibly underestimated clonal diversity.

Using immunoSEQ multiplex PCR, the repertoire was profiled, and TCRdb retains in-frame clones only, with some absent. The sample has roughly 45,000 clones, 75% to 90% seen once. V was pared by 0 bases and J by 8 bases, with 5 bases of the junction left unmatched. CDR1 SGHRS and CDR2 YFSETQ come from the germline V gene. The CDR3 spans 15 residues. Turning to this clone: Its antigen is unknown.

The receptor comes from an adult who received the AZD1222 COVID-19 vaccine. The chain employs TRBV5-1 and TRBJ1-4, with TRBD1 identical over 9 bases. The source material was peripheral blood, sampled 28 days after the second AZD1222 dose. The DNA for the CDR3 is TGCGCCAGCAGCTTGGCGGGACAGGGAGGCGAAAAACTGTTTTTT. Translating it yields CASSLAGQGGEKLFF.